Described below is a single TCR beta chain sequence and its context. Its antigen is not identified. The data originate from a study of CXCR3-negative and CXCR3-positive naive CD8 T cells. Overall study: Overall TRB read output was around 130 million, and each library contained about 1.5 +/- 0.3 million reads.

5' RACE with UMI labels generated the TRB cDNA libraries. TCRdb reprocessed the 5' RACE reads and keeps a single row for each CDR3 protein, giving no DNA. The sample's table shows over 35,000 distinct CDR3 sequences. Study-wide results and caveats: CXCR3-expressing naive cells carried TRB CDR3s more hydrophobic than those of CXCR3-negative naive cells.

Naive cells were sorted as CD45RO-, CCR7+, CD27+ and CD95-. The TCR was taken from a human donor in good health. Some clones in this sample may be carry-over from other donors' samples. The sequenced sample was naive CXCR3- CD8+ T cells from blood. Subset meaning: CD45RO-CCR7+CD27+CD95- naive CD8+ T cells lacking CXCR3 (TNR3-).

The CDR3 loop is CSAPEKSGWSYEQYF. The V gene is TRBV20-1, the J gene TRBJ2-7; the D call from TCRdb, TRBD2, cannot be confirmed without DNA. The CDR3 contains 15 residues. Germline lookup yields CDR1 DFQATT and CDR2 SNEGSKA (reference sequence).